This T cell receptor (beta chain) was sequenced during a study of CD8+ T cells in alopecia areata. Noted treatment: oral pan-JAK inhibitor, 5-10 mg twice daily. RNA was extracted and reverse transcribed into cDNA as the sequencing template. Produced via immunoSEQ multiplex PCR; TCRdb's table is partial and in-frame only. The table records around 70,000 clones, approximately 29% of them present only once. CDR1 SEHNR and CDR2 FQNEAQ come from the germline V gene (reference sequence). V lost 3 bases and J lost 8, with 16 bases in between. The CDR3 has 15 residues. In the case of this clone: The antigen remains unidentified.

Whole-study findings and limits: The study found TCR sharing across patients less clear than in mice, possibly for HLA reasons.

This TCR was sampled from a human donor with alopecia areata. This sample comprised CD8+ T cells sorted from blood, obtained at week 4, from a patient treated with tofacitinib. The V call is TRBV7-9, the J call TRBJ2-2; tentative D call: TRBD2 (5 bases). The CDR3 spells CASSFNSAGPGELFF. CDR3 bases: TGTGCCAGCAGCTTTAATTCGGCGGGTCCTGGGGAGCTGTTTTTT.